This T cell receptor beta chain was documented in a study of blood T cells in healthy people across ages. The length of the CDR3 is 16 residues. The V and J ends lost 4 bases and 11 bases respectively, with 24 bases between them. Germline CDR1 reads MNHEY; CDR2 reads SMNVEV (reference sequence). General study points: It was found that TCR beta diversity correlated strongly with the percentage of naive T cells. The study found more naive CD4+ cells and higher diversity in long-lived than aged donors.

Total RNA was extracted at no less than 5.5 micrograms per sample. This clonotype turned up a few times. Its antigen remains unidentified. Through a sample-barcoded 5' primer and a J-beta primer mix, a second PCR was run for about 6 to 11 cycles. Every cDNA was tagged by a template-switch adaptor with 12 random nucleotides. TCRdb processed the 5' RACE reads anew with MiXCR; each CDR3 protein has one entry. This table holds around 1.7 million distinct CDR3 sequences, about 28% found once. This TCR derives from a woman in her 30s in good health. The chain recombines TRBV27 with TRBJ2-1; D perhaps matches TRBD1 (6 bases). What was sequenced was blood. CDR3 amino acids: CASSSPTTGTPDKQFF. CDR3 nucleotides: TGTGCCAGCAGTTCCCCTACCACAGGGACCCCAGATAAGCAGTTCTTC.